This T cell receptor delta chain appears in the sequencing data of a study of human gamma delta and Vdelta1 T cells (dated by TCRdb to between 2018 and 2020). Regarding the complete study: The study examined Delta One T cells, which are Vd1+ gamma-delta T cells, as cytotoxic effectors against acute myeloid leukemia.

Taken from cysteine to phenylalanine, the CDR3 has 25 residues. The CDR3 DNA has 75 bases and is translated from base 1. According to the germline V gene, CDR1 reads TSWWSYY and CDR2 reads QGS. Relative to germline, V is 0 bases shorter and J is 4 bases shorter, with 39 bases between their ends. The library relied on PCR. The listed sequencing device is Illumina MiSeq. Clonotypes were called again by TCRdb from the public reads via CATT, and duplicate nucleotide sequences were then merged into one entry. The sample table lists several thousand delta-chain clones, roughly 40% of them with a count of one. The top ten hold about 6% of the sample. Overall results and qualifications from the work: Delta One T cells were reported to be polyclonal and to show broad cytotoxic targeting of acute myeloid leukemia.

Comment on this clone: Which antigen it targets is not known. One base away there is no much larger clone; base qualities are not given.

Sequencing input: Vdelta1 gamma-delta T cells from blood grown in culture (DOT cells). The sample's cell subset or site, from its label and the paper: Delta One T cells, in vitro expanded/differentiated Vd1+ gamma-delta T cells. The rearranged segments are TRDV1 and TRDJ2; the best D guess is TRDD3, with 8 bases matching. This TCR was sampled from a human donor in good health. Here the CDR3 is given as CALGELFFPTGLGDPVPGETAQLFF. The bases read TGTGCTCTTGGGGAACTTTTCTTTCCTACGGGTCTGGGGGACCCTGTTCCTGGAGAGACAGCACAACTCTTCTTT.